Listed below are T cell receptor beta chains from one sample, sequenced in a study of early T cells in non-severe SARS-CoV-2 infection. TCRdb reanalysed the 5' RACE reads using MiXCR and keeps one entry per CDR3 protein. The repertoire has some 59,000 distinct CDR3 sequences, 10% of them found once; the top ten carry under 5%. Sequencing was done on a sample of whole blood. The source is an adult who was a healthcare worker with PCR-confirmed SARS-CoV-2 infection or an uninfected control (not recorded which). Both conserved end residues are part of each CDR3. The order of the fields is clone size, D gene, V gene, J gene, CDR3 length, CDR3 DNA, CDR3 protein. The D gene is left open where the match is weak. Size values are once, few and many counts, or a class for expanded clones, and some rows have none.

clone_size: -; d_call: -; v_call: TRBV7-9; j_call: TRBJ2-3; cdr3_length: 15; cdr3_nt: TGTGCCAGCAGCGGTCGAGGGGAATTGGCAGATACGCAGTATTTT; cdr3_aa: CASSGRGELADTQYF
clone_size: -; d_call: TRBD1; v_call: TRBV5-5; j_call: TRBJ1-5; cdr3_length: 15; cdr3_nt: TGTGCCAGCAGCTTGGCAGGGGGCCTAAATCAGCCCCAGCATTTT; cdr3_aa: CASSLAGGLNQPQHF
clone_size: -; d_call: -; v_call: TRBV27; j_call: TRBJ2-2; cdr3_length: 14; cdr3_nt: TGTGCCAGCAGTACGCAGGTTCACGTCGGGGAGCTGTTTTTT; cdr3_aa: CASSTQVHVGELFF
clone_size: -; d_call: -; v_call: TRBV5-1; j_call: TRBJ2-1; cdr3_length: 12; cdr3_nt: TGCGCCAGCAGCTTACGAGCCTATGAGCAGTTCTTC; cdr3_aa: CASSLRAYEQFF
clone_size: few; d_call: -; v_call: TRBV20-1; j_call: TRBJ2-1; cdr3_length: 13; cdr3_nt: TGCAGTGCTGTCCCCTTTGGGTACGATGAGCAGTTCTTC; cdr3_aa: CSAVPFGYDEQFF
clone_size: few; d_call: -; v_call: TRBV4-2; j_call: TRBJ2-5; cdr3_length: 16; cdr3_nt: TGTGCCAGCAGCCAAGCTGCACCCGGGGGAGGAGAGACCCAGTACTTC; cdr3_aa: CASSQAAPGGGETQYF
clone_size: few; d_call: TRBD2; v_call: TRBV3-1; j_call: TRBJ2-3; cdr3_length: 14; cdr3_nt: TGTGCCAGCAGCCATGGACCGGGAGGAGATACGCAGTATTTT; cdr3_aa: CASSHGPGGDTQYF
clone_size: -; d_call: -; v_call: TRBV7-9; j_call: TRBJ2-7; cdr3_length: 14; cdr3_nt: TGTGCCAGCACCACCGCGGGATCAACCTACGAGCAGTACTTC; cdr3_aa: CASTTAGSTYEQYF
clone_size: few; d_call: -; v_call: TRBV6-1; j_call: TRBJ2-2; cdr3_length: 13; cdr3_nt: TGTGCCAGCACCGCGGAGACGATCGGGGAGCTGTTTTTT; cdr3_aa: CASTAETIGELFF
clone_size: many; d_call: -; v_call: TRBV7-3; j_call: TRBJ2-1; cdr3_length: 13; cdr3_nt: TGTGCCAGCAGCTTGACGACTAGGGGTGAGCAGTTCTTC; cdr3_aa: CASSLTTRGEQFF
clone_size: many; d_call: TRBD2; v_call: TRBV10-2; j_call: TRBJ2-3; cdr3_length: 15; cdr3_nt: TGCGCCAGCAGCAGCGGGGGGGCTAACACAGATACGCAGTATTTT; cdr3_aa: CASSSGGANTDTQYF